This record concerns one T cell receptor beta chain sequence. Other DNA sequences in the same sample also yield this CDR3. Participants reported their clinical history, and cohort assignment relied on those reports. V was trimmed by 0 bases and J by 2 bases, leaving 9 bases between them. This CDR3 contains 14 residues. Germline V lookup: CDR1 SGDLS, CDR2 YYNGEE. This entry is derived from a study of blood T cell repertoires in COVID-19. Study as a whole: Cohort 3 recovered donors had two negative PCRs, clearance, or symptom resolution. Specimens from acute and convalescent COVID-19 originated in the United States, Italy and Spain.

In the original processing: It was from reference gene primer amplification that nucleated cell counts were estimated. Measured with immunoSEQ multiplex PCR; TCRdb has only the in-frame clones, and not every one. That table is the source of V, J and clone size, and D and trimming were worked out from the DNA. The sample has under 150,000 clones, roughly 84% seen once. V gene TRBV9 combines with J gene TRBJ2-7; maybe TRBD2 (5 bases). The sequencing input was PBMCs or T cells enriched from blood (not recorded which). This clonotype originated in a man aged 50 or older in a cohort exposed to, infected with or recovered from COVID-19 (not recorded which). The CDR3 DNA is TGTGCCAGCAGCGTAGGAGGGTCAGCCTACGAGCAGTACTTC. Translation: CASSVGGSAYEQYF.